This TCR beta chain was identified in a study of shared clonotypes between healthy human individuals. Terminally differentiated effector memory CD45RA+ cells were excluded by CCR7 positive selection of CD45RO-negative cells. Comment on this clone: Its cognate antigen is unknown.

The germline CDR1 and CDR2 sequences are SEHNR and FQNEAQ (reference sequence). The V end lost 5 bases, the J end lost 3 bases, and 19 bases lay between the germline ends. This CDR3 has 17 residues. The assay was run at deep level. Profiled with immunoSEQ multiplex PCR; TCRdb holds only in-frame clones, not every one. Of roughly 1,800,000 clones detected, about 95% appear once; the ten largest clones hold approximately 1%. General study results and limits: Sequencing depth was a factor that was expected to affect clonotype sharing among donors. Against clonotypes common to all four donors, non-shared ones had lower generation probabilities.

This chain uses TRBV7-9 with TRBJ1-4, with a tentative D call TRBD1 (6 bases). The specimen was naive CD8+ T cells sorted from blood. The clonotype comes from a man between 18 and 35 years old in good health. The CDR3 reads CASSPPMGQESNEKLFF. CDR3 bases: TGTGCCAGCAGCCCCCCTATGGGACAAGAATCTAATGAAAAACTGTTTTTT.